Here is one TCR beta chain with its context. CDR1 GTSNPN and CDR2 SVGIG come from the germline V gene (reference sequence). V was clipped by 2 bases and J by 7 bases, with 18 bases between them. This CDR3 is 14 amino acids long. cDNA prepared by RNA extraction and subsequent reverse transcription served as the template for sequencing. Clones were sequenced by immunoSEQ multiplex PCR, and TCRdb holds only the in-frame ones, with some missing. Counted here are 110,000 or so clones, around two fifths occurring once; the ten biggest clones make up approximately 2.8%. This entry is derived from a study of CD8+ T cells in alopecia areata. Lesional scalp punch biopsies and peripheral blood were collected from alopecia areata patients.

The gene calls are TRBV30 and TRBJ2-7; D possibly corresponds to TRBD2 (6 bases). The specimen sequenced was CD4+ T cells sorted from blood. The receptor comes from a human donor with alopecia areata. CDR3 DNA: TGTGCCTGGAGTCCCGGGACTTCCCCGTGGGAGCAGTACTTC. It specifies CAWSPGTSPWEQYF.